Shown below are 3 T cell receptor beta chains from a single sample sequenced in a study of T cell responses to AZD1222 COVID-19 vaccine. Generated by immunoSEQ multiplex PCR, the TCRdb table keeps only in-frame clones and is missing some. This table holds roughly 150,000 clones, about 90% found once. Sample: peripheral blood, taken on day 0 of AZD1222 vaccination. Receptor source: an adult in good health.

The gene calls are TRBV6-1 and TRBJ2-1; D is possibly TRBD1 or TRBD2 (5 bases each). Germline V CDR1 and CDR2: MNHNS, SASEGT. Trimming shortened V by 4 bases and J by 0 bases, and 13 bases separated the two germline ends. The CDR3 totals 16 residues. DNA of the CDR3: TGTGCCAGCAGTGCCCGTCAGGGAGCCTCCTACAATGAGCAGTTCTTC. It codes for CASSARQGASYNEQFF.

The gene calls are TRBV12-3 or TRBV12-4 and TRBJ2-3; D is uncertain. With 7 bases removed from V and 6 bases from J, the gap between germline ends came to 11 bases. The length of the CDR3 is 12 residues. CDR3 bases: TGTGCCAGCACGCAAGGTCCGGATACGCAGTATTTT. Encoded protein: CASTQGPDTQYF.

V is TRBV14 and J is TRBJ1-3; D gene unclear. The CDR3 loop spans 13 amino acids. Trimming shortened V by 1 base and J by 4 bases, and 5 bases separated the two germline ends. Per germline, CDR1 SGHDN and CDR2 FVKESK. The CDR3 DNA reads as TGTGCCAGCAGCCAAGTTGCGGGAAACACCATATATTTT. Translating gives CASSQVAGNTIYF.